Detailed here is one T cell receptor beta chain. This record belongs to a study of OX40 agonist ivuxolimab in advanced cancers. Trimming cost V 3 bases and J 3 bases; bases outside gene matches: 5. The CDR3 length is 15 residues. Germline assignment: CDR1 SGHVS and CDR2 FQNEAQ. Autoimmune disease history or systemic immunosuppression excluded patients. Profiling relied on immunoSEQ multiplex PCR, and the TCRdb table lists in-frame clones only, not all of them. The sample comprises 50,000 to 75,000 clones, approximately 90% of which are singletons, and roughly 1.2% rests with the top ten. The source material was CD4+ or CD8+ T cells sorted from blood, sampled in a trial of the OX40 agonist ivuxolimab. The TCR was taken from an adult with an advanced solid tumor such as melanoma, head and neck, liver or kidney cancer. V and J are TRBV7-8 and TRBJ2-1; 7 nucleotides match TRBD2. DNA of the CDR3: TGTGCCAGCAGCTTTGGGGGGGAGCTCTACAATGAGCAGTTCTTC. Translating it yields CASSFGGELYNEQFF.